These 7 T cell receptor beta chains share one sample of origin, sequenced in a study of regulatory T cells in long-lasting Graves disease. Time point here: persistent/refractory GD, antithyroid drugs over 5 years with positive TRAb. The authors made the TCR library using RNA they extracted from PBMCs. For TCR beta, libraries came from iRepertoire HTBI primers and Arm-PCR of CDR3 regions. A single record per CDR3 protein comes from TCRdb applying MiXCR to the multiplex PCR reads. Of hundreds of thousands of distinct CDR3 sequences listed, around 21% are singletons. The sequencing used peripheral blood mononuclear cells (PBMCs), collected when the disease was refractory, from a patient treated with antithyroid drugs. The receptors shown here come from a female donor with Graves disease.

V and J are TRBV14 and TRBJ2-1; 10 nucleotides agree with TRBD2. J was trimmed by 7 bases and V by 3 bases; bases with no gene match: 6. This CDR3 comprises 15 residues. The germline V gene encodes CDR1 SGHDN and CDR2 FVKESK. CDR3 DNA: TGTGCCAGCAGCCACTATAGCGGGAGGTGGAATGAGCAGTTCTTC. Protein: CASSHYSGRWNEQFF. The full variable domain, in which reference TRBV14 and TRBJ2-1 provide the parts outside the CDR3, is EAGVTQFPSHSVIEKGQTVTLRCDPISGHDNLYWYRRVMGKEIKFLLHFVKESKQDESGMPNNRFLAERTGGTYSTLKVQPAELEDSGVYFCASSHYSGRWNEQFFGPGTRLTVL.

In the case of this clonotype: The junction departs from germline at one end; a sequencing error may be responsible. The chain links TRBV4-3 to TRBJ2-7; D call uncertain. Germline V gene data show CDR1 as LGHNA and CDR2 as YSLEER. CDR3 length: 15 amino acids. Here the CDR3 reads CASSQETQSSYEQCF. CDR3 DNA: TGCGCCAGCAGCCAAGAGACCCAAAGCTCCTACGAGCAGTGCTTC.

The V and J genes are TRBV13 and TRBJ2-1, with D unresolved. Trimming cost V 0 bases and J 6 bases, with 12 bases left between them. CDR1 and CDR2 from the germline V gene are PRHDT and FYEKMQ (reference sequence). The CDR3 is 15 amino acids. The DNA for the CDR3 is TGTGCCAGCAGCTTAGGCCTTGGGGTCCGCAATGAGCAGTTCTTC. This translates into CASSLGLGVRNEQFF.

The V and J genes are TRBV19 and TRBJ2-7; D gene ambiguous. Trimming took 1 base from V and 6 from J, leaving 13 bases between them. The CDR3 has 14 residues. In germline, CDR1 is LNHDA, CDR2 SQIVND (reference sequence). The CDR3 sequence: CASSIVVRTSEQYF. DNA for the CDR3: TGTGCCAGTAGTATAGTGGTAAGAACCTCCGAGCAGTACTTC.

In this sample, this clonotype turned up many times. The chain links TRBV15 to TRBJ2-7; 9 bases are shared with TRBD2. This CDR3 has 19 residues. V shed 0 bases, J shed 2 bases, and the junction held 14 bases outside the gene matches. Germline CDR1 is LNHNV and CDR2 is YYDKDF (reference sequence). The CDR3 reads CATSRDDLAGMSGAYEQYF. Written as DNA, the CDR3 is TGTGCCACCAGCAGAGATGACCTAGCGGGAATGTCAGGGGCCTACGAGCAGTACTTC.

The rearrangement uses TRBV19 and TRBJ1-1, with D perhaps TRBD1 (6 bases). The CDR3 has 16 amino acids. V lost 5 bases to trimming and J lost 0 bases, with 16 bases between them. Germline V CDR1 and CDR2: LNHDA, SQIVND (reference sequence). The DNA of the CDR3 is TGTGCCAGTAGTCCCCGGCAGGGGCACATGAACACTGAAGCTTTCTTT. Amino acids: CASSPRQGHMNTEAFF.

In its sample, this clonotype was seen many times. The CDR3 loop is CASSRATGANVLTF. The CDR3 region has the DNA TGTGCCAGCAGCAGGGCAACCGGGGCCAACGTCCTGACTTTC. The gene calls are TRBV2 and TRBJ2-6; D may be TRBD1 (5 bases). CDR1 and CDR2 (germline): SNHLY, FYNNEI. The CDR3 length is 14 residues. The V end lost 6 bases, the J end lost 4 bases, and 10 bases lay between the germline ends.